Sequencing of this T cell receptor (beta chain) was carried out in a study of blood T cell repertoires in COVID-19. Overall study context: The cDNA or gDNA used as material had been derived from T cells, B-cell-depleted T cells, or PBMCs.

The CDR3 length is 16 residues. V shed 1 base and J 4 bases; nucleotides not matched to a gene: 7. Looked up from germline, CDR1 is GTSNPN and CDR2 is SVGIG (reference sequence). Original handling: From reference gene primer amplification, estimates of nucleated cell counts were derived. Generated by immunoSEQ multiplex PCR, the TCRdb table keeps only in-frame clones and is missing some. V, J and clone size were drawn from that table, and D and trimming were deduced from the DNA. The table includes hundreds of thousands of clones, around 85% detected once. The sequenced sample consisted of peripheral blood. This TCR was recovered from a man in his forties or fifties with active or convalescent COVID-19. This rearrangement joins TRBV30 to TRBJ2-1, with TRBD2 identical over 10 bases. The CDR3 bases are TGTGCCTGGAGTGGGATTAGCGGGAGGAATTACAATGAGCAGTTCTTC. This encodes CAWSGISGRNYNEQFF. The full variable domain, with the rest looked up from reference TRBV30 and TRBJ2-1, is SQTIHQWPATLVQPVGSPLSLECTVEGTSNPNLYWYRQAAGRGLQLLFYSVGIGQISSEVPQNLSASRPQDRQFILSSKKLLLSDSGFYLCAWSGISGRNYNEQFFGPGTRLTVL.